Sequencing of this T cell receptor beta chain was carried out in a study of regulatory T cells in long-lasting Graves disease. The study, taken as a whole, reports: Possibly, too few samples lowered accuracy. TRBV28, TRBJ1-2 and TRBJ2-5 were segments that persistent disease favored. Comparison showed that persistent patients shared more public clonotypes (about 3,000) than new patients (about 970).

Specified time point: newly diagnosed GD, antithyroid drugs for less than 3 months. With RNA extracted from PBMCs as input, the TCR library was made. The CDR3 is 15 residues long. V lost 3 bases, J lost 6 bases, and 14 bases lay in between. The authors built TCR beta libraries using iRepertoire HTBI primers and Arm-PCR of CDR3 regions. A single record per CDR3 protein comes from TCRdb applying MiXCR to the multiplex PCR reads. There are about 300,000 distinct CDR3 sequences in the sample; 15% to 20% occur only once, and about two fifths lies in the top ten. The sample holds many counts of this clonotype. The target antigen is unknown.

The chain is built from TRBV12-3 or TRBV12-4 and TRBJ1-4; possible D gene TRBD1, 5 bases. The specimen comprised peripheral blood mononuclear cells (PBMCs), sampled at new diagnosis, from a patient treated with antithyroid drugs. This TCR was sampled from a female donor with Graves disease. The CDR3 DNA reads TGTGCCAGCAGTTTTAGGGGAGCGAGGTATGAAAAACTGTTTTTT. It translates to CASSFRGARYEKLFF.